These 27 T cell receptor beta chains were sequenced from one sample in a study of blood T cell repertoires in COVID-19. Profiled with immunoSEQ multiplex PCR; TCRdb holds only in-frame clones, not every one. Counted here are about 180,000 clones, roughly 80% occurring once; the ten biggest clones make up 7.6%. Specimen: peripheral blood. Source of these receptors: a woman in her seventies with COVID-19, enrolled during active disease.

About this clone itself: Since a far larger clone is one base different, this is likely a read error. This sequence joins TRBV28 and TRBJ1-2, with D uncertain. V dropped 1 base and J dropped 1 base, with 4 bases sitting between them. CDR3 length: 13 amino acids. CDR1 MDHEN and CDR2 SYDVKM come from the germline V gene. The CDR3 protein is CASSLLSNYGYTF. The CDR3 DNA follows: TGTGCCAGCAGTTTATTGAGTAACTATGGCTACACCTTC.

V usage is TRBV5-4 and J usage is TRBJ1-1, with unresolved D. This CDR3 region has 11 residues. Germline CDR1 reads SGHNT; CDR2 reads YYREEE (reference sequence). V was pared by 2 bases and J by 11 bases, with 10 bases between. The CDR3 reads CASSFRGVAFF. The CDR3 nucleotides are TGTGCCAGCAGCTTTCGGGGTGTTGCTTTCTTT.

This sequence joins TRBV27 and TRBJ1-1; D may be TRBD1 (6 bases). Trimming stripped 5 bases from V and 5 bases from J, with 9 bases between. Germline values: CDR1 MNHEY, CDR2 SMNVEV (reference sequence). The CDR3 runs 12 residues. In nucleotides, the CDR3 is TGTGCCAGCAGTCCCCAGGGGACTGAAGCTTTCTTT. It translates to CASSPQGTEAFF.

The chain carries TRBV11-2 and TRBJ1-3, with D perhaps TRBD1 (5 bases). Trimming shortened V by 3 bases and J by 2 bases, and 11 bases separated the two germline ends. The germline CDR1 and CDR2 sequences are SGHAT and FQNNGV. The CDR3 consists of 15 residues. This CDR3 reads CASSFGRTTGNTIYF. CDR3 DNA sequence: TGTGCCAGCAGCTTTGGCAGGACAACTGGAAACACCATATATTTT.

This rearrangement joins TRBV9 to TRBJ2-2, with TRBD2 identical over 9 bases. The junction had 6 bases not matched to a gene; V was cut back by 0 bases and J by 6 bases. The germline CDR1 and CDR2 sequences are SGDLS and YYNGEE. This CDR3 region has 16 residues. CDR3 DNA sequence: TGTGCCAGCAGCGTAGCCCGGACTAGCGCCCCCGGGGAGCTGTTTTTT. Protein: CASSVARTSAPGELFF. Drawing the rest from reference TRBV9 and TRBJ2-2, the complete variable domain is DSGVTQTPKHLITATGQRVTLRCSPRSGDLSVYWYQQSLDQGLQFLIQYYNGEERAKGNILERFSAQQFPDLHSELNLSSLELGDSALYFCASSVARTSAPGELFFGEGSRLTVL.

This clone was observed a handful of times. This chain joins TRBV7-9 and TRBJ1-2; D is unresolved. The CDR3 runs 14 residues. The V gene lost 1 base and the J gene lost 8 bases, with 14 bases spanning the gap. Per germline, CDR1 SEHNR and CDR2 FQNEAQ (reference sequence). The CDR3 spells CASSLEQALEGYTF. DNA for the CDR3: TGTGCCAGCAGCTTAGAGCAGGCCCTCGAGGGCTACACCTTC.

The chain uses TRBV28 and TRBJ2-7, with 13 bases aligning to TRBD2. Per germline, CDR1 MDHEN and CDR2 SYDVKM. V lost 3 bases and J lost 4; bases outside the gene matches: 6. The CDR3 length is 16 residues. CDR3 sequence (DNA): TGTGCCAGCAGTTTGTCCTCACTAGCGGGAGGGTACGAGCAGTACTTC. Translating it yields CASSLSSLAGGYEQYF. Full variable domain (missing parts from reference TRBV28 and TRBJ2-7): DVKVTQSSRYLVKRTGEKVFLECVQDMDHENMFWYRQDPGLGLRLIYFSYDVKMKEKGDIPEGYSVSREKKERFSLILESASTNQTSMYLCASSLSSLAGGYEQYFGPGTRLTVT.

The CDR3 here is CASSVDRTTDTQYF. The CDR3 bases are TGTGCCAGCAGCGTGGACAGGACCACAGATACGCAGTATTTT. The J gene is TRBJ2-3, the V gene TRBV5-6, with 7 positions matching TRBD1. The CDR3 length is 14 residues. Germline V gene sequence: CDR1 SGHDT, CDR2 YYEEEE. Unmatched junction bases numbered 4, after V lost 4 bases and J lost 2 bases.

This clone was counted a single time. This chain links TRBV5-4 with TRBJ1-1; TRBD1 matches at 8 bases. Germline V gene data show CDR1 as SGHNT and CDR2 as YYREEE (reference sequence). V gave up 4 bases and J gave up 1 base; unmatched junction bases: 3. The CDR3 consists of 14 residues. Written as DNA, the CDR3 is TGTGCCAGCAGCGGGGGGACAGGGAACACTGAAGCTTTCTTT. Its translation is CASSGGTGNTEAFF.

The V and J genes are TRBV11-2 and TRBJ2-7; 8 positions agree with TRBD2. Germline CDR1 reads SGHAT; CDR2 reads FQNNGV. This CDR3 has 16 residues. V lost 2 bases and J lost 2; bases outside the gene matches: 8. The CDR3 loop reads CASSLTSSGRAYEQYF. CDR3 DNA sequence: TGTGCCAGCAGCTTAACGTCTAGCGGGCGTGCCTACGAGCAGTACTTC.

The chain carries TRBV7-9 and TRBJ1-1, with D possibly matching TRBD1 (5 bases). The germline V and J ends were trimmed by 5 bases and 3 bases, with 10 bases remaining between them. The CDR3 covers 13 residues. Germline CDR1 is SEHNR and CDR2 is FQNEAQ (reference sequence). CDR3 DNA sequence: TGTGCCAGCAGCGCCACAGGAGACACTGAAGCTTTCTTT. Its protein product is CASSATGDTEAFF. Full variable domain (outside the CDR3, taken from reference TRBV7-9 and TRBJ1-1): DTGVSQNPRHKITKRGQNVTFRCDPISEHNRLYWYRQTLGQGPEFLTYFQNEAQLEKSRLLSDRFSAERPKGSFSTLEIQRTEQGDSAMYLCASSATGDTEAFFGQGTRLTVV.

V and J are TRBV2 and TRBJ2-2, with a possible D match to TRBD1 (6 bases). From germline, CDR1 is SNHLY and CDR2 FYNNEI. The V end was cut by 8 bases, the J end by 4 bases, with 14 bases between. This CDR3 contains 14 residues. The CDR3 DNA sequence: TGTGCCAGCCGGGACAAGGACTTCACCGGGGAGCTGTTTTTT. This gives the protein CASRDKDFTGELFF.

V gene TRBV7-2 combines with J gene TRBJ2-1, with 12 bases fitting TRBD2. The CDR3 runs to 17 residues. Unmatched junction bases numbered 11, after V lost 0 bases and J lost 11 bases. The germline V gene has CDR1 SGHTA and CDR2 FQGNSA. The CDR3 loop reads CASSLAGWTSGTPKQFF. CDR3 DNA sequence: TGTGCCAGCAGCTTAGCGGGTTGGACTAGCGGGACTCCAAAGCAGTTCTTC.

The CDR3 region is CASNVLAGETQYF. The CDR3 coding sequence is TGTGCCAGCAATGTACTAGCGGGAGAGACCCAGTACTTC. The rearrangement joins TRBV2 to TRBJ2-5; 9 bases line up with TRBD2. The germline V gene encodes CDR1 SNHLY and CDR2 FYNNEI. V lost 7 bases and J lost 4; bases outside the gene matches: 4. This CDR3 spans 13 amino acids.

The chain employs TRBV3-1 (or the pseudogene TRBV3-2) and TRBJ2-1; 7 positions match TRBD2. Per the germline V gene, CDR1 is LGHDT and CDR2 is YNNKEL (reference sequence). The CDR3 is 15 amino acids. The V gene end was trimmed by 1 base and the J gene end by 6 bases; junction bases not matched to a gene: 6. This chain's CDR3 is CASSQAREYGNEQFF. In DNA, the CDR3 is TGTGCCAGCAGCCAAGCGCGGGAGTACGGCAATGAGCAGTTCTTC.

The count of this clone is one. The chain carries TRBV11-2 and TRBJ2-3, with TRBD2 matching over 11 bases. After removal of 5 bases from V and 3 bases from J, the junction contained 7 bases not matched to a gene. CDR3 length: 16 residues. The V gene's germline CDR1 is SGHAT and CDR2 FQNNGV. The CDR3 loop is CASSQLAGAVTDTQYF. DNA for the CDR3: TGTGCCAGCAGCCAACTAGCGGGAGCCGTGACAGATACGCAGTATTTT.

This clone was detected only once. The CDR3 region is CASSQQGTDGYTF. Written as DNA, the CDR3 is TGTGCCAGCAGCCAACAAGGGACAGATGGCTACACCTTC. V gene TRBV3-1 (or the pseudogene TRBV3-2) combines with J gene TRBJ1-2; TRBD1 matches 7 bases. The CDR3 is 13 amino acids. The J segment lost 6 bases and the V segment lost 2 bases, leaving 3 bases of the junction unmatched. Germline V gene data show CDR1 as LGHDT and CDR2 as YNNKEL (reference sequence).

The count of this clone is one. This chain links TRBV30 with TRBJ1-4; the D gene is possibly TRBD1 (6 bases). The CDR3 runs 18 residues. V was shortened by 2 bases and J by 8 bases, with 27 bases between the two germline ends. CDR1 is GTSNPN and CDR2 is SVGIG in the germline V gene (reference sequence). CDR3 coding DNA: TGTGCCTGGAGTATGCGGGCAGGGGCCTCTGAACGGGTGGAAAAACTGTTTTTT. Its protein is CAWSMRAGASERVEKLFF.

The V and J genes are TRBV28 and TRBJ1-1; 7 bases align to TRBD1. The CDR3 consists of 15 residues. The V gene end was trimmed by 4 bases and the J gene end by 3 bases; junction bases not matched to a gene: 8. The germline CDR1 and CDR2 sequences are MDHEN and SYDVKM. CDR3 residues: CASSSYRGYHTEAFF. The DNA for the CDR3 is TGTGCCAGCAGTTCGTACAGGGGCTATCACACTGAAGCTTTCTTT.

This chain joins TRBV29-1 and TRBJ2-4, with D possibly being TRBD2 (5 bases). There are 15 residues in the CDR3. CDR1 and CDR2 (germline): SQVTM, ANQGSEA. V dropped 7 bases and J dropped 7 bases, with 23 bases sitting between them. CDR3 sequence: CSASPGVGGSNIQYF. In nucleotides, the CDR3 is TGCAGCGCCTCCCCTGGGGTCGGAGGAAGCAACATTCAGTACTTC.

This rearrangement joins TRBV6-6 to TRBJ2-6; 7 bases match TRBD1. Unmatched junction bases numbered 9, after V lost 6 bases and J lost 4 bases. This CDR3 is 16 amino acids long. Germline CDR1 is MNHNY and CDR2 is SVGAGI (reference sequence). CDR3 sequence: CASRNRGSGGANVLTF. The CDR3, as DNA: TGTGCCAGCAGAAACAGGGGTTCGGGAGGGGCCAACGTCCTGACTTTC.

J is TRBJ2-1 and V is TRBV2, with 8 bases matching TRBD2. V lost 6 bases, J lost 4 bases, and 2 bases stayed unmatched. CDR1 and CDR2 from the germline V gene are SNHLY and FYNNEI. The CDR3 is 13 amino acids. The DNA of the CDR3 is TGTGCCAGCAGCCAGCGGGAGTACAATGAGCAGTTCTTC. Protein sequence: CASSQREYNEQFF.

This clone was counted a single time. V gene TRBV9 combines with J gene TRBJ1-3; no clear D. Germline CDR1 SGDLS, CDR2 YYNGEE. The CDR3 has 16 residues. The V end was cut by 5 bases, the J end by 0 bases, with 15 bases between. The CDR3 DNA sequence: TGTGCCAGCAGTCGCCTGGCAGGCGCCTCTGGAAACACCATATATTTT. Translating it yields CASSRLAGASGNTIYF.

The J gene is TRBJ2-7, the V gene TRBV19, with 8 bases aligning to TRBD1. CDR3 length: 11 residues. The germline CDR1 and CDR2 sequences are LNHDA and SQIVND (reference sequence). Trimming removed 4 bases from V and 12 bases from J; junction bases left unmatched: 5. DNA of the CDR3: TGTGCCAGTAGTACCCGGGACAGGTTGTACTTC. This gives the protein CASSTRDRLYF.

CDR3 in DNA: TGTGCCAGCAGCCAAGCACCGGGACTAGCGAGCTACGAGCAGTACTTC. It specifies CASSQAPGLASYEQYF. The chain recombines TRBV3-1 (or the pseudogene TRBV3-2) with TRBJ2-7; TRBD2 matches 10 bases. The CDR3 loop spans 16 amino acids. Germline assignment: CDR1 LGHDT and CDR2 YNNKEL (reference sequence). Trimming took 1 base from V and 3 from J; bases not matched to a gene: 6.

The V call is TRBV12-5, the J call TRBJ2-2; weak D call: TRBD2 (5 bases). This CDR3 has 14 amino acids. The germline V gene has CDR1 LGHNT and CDR2 FRNRAP. Trimming shortened V by 10 bases and J by 7 bases, and 19 bases separated the two germline ends. The CDR3 DNA follows: TGTGCTACCGGGATCGCGGATAGTGGCGGGGAGCTGTTTTTT. It yields the protein CATGIADSGGELFF.

The V gene is TRBV2, the J gene TRBJ2-1; D is ambiguous. The V and J ends lost 2 bases and 4 bases respectively, with 6 bases between them. The germline V gene has CDR1 SNHLY and CDR2 FYNNEI. This CDR3 is 13 amino acids long. The chain's CDR3 is CASSEFQYNEQFF. DNA of the CDR3: TGTGCCAGCAGTGAATTCCAGTACAATGAGCAGTTCTTC.